These 4 T cell receptor beta chains came from one sample sequenced in a study of shared clonotypes between healthy human individuals. The method was immunoSEQ multiplex PCR; TCRdb's version includes in-frame clones alone and lacks a portion of them. This sample has a few hundred thousand clones, with roughly four fifths found just once. Sequencing was done on a sample of PBMCs. All receptors come from a woman in her thirties or forties in good health. Some clones in this sample may be carry-over from other donors' samples.

As for this clone: Sequence at one end of the junction differs from germline and may be a read error. The chain employs TRBV5-1 and TRBJ2-1, with 11 bases identical to TRBD1. CDR1 SGHRS and CDR2 YFSETQ come from the germline V gene. This CDR3 comprises 16 residues. DNA for the CDR3: TGCGCCAGCAGCGAAGCCGGGACAGGGGGTTACAATGAGCGGTTCTTC. Amino acid sequence: CASSEAGTGGYNERFF.

This chain joins TRBV12-5 and TRBJ1-1; TRBD1 aligns across 7 bases. J was trimmed by 0 bases and V by 11 bases; bases with no gene match: 6. CDR3 length: 13 residues. The germline gives CDR1 LGHNT, CDR2 FRNRAP. This CDR3 reads CASGGGLNTEAFF. In DNA form, the CDR3 reads TGTGCTTCAGGGGGGGGCCTGAACACTGAAGCTTTCTTT.

Regarding this clone: A far larger clone is one base from this, pointing to a likely read error. The rearrangement links TRBV9 to TRBJ2-5, with D perhaps TRBD1 or TRBD2 (5 bases each). The CDR3 runs 14 residues. Germline values: CDR1 SGDLS, CDR2 YYNGEE. CDR3 in amino acids: CASSSSGRGETRYF. DNA of the CDR3: TGTGCCAGCAGCTCCTCGGGGCGCGGAGAGACCCGGTACTTC.

V and J are TRBV5-1 and TRBJ1-1; D not certain. V dropped 1 base and J dropped 1 base, with 14 bases sitting between them. The germline V gene encodes CDR1 SGHRS and CDR2 YFSETQ. CDR3 length: 16 amino acids. For the CDR3, the DNA is TGCGCCAGCAGCTTGTTTCCGCAGAGGACGAACACTGAAGCTTTCTTT. Its protein product is CASSLFPQRTNTEAFF.